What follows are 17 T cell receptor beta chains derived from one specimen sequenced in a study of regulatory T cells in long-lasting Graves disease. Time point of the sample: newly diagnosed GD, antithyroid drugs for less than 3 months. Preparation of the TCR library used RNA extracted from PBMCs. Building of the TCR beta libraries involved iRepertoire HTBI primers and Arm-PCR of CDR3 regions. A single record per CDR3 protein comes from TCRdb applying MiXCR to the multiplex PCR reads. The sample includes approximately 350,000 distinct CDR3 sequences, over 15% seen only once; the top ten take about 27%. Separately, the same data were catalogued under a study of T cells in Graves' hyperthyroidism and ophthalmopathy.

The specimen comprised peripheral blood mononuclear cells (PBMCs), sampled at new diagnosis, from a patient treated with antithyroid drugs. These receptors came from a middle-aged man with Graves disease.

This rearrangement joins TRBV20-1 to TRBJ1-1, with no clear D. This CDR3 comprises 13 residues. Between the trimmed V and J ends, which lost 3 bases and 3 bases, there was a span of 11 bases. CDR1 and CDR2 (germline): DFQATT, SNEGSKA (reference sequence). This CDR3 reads CSASPSMDTEAFF. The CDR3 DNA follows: TGCAGTGCTAGCCCCAGCATGGACACTGAAGCTTTCTTT.

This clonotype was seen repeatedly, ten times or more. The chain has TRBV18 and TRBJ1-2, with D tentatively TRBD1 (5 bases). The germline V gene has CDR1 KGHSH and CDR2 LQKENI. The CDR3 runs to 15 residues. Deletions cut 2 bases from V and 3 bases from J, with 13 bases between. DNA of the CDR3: TGTGCCAGCTCACCAGCTCCGGGGGGATACTATGGCTACACCTTC. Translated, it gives CASSPAPGGYYGYTF.

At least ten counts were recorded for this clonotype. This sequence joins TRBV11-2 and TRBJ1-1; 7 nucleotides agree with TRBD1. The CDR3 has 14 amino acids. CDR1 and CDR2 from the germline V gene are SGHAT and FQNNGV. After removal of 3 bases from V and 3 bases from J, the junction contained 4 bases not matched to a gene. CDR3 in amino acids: CASSFSQGDTEAFF. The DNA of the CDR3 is TGTGCCAGCAGCTTTTCTCAGGGGGACACTGAAGCTTTCTTT. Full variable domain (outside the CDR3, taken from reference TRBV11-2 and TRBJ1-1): EAGVAQSPRYKIIEKRQSVAFWCNPISGHATLYWYQQILGQGPKLLIQFQNNGVVDDSQLPKDRFSAERLKGVDSTLKIQPAKLEDSAVYLCASSFSQGDTEAFFGQGTRLTVV.

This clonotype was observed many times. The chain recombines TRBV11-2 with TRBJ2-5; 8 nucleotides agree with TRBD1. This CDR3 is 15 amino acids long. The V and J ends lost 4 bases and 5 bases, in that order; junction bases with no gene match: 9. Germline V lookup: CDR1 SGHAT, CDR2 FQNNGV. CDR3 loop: CASSSSPNRGETQYF. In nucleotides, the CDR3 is TGTGCCAGCAGCTCCTCCCCAAACAGGGGGGAGACCCAGTACTTC.

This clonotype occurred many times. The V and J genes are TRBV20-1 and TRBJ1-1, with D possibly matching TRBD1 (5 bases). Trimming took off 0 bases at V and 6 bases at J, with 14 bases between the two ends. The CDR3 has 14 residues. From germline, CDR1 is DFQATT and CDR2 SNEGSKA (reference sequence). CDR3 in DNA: TGCAGTGCTAGAGATGCGGGGGGTGAATCTGAAGCTTTCTTT. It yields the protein CSARDAGGESEAFF.

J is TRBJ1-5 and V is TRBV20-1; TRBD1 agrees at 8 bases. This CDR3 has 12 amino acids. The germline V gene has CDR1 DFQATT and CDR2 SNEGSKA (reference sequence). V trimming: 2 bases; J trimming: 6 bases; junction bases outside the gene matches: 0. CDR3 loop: CSARQGAQPQHF. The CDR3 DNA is TGCAGTGCTAGACAGGGGGCTCAGCCCCAGCATTTT.

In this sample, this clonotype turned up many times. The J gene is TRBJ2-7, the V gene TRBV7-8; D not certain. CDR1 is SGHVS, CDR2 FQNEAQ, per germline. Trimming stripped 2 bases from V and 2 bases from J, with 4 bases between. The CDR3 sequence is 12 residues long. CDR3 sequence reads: CASSLNAYEQYF. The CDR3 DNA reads TGTGCCAGCAGCTTAAACGCCTACGAGCAGTACTTC.

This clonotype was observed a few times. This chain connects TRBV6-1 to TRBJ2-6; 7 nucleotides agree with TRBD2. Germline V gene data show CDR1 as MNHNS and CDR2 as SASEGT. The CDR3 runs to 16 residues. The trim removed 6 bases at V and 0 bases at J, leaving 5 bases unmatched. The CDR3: CASRAGYSSGANVLTF. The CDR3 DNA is TGTGCCAGCAGAGCGGGGTATAGCTCTGGGGCCAACGTCCTGACTTTC.

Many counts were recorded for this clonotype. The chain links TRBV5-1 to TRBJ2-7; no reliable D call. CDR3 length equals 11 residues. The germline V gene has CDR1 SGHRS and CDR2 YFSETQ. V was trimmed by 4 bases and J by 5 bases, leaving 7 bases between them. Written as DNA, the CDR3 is TGCGCCAGCAGCATCGCGGACGAGCAGTACTTC. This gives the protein CASSIADEQYF. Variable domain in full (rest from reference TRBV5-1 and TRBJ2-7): KAGVTQTPRYLIKTRGQQVTLSCSPISGHRSVSWYQQTPGQGLQFLFEYFSETQRNKGNFPGRFSGRQFSNSRSEMNVSTLELGDSALYLCASSIADEQYFGPGTRLTVT.

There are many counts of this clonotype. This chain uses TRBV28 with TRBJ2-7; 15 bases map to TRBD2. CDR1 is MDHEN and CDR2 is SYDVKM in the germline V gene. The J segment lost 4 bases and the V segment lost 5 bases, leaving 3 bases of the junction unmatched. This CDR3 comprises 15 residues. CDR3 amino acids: CASSGLAGGPYEQYF. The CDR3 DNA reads TGTGCCAGCAGTGGACTAGCGGGGGGGCCGTACGAGCAGTACTTC. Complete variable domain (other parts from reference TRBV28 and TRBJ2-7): DVKVTQSSRYLVKRTGEKVFLECVQDMDHENMFWYRQDPGLGLRLIYFSYDVKMKEKGDIPEGYSVSREKKERFSLILESASTNQTSMYLCASSGLAGGPYEQYFGPGTRLTVT.

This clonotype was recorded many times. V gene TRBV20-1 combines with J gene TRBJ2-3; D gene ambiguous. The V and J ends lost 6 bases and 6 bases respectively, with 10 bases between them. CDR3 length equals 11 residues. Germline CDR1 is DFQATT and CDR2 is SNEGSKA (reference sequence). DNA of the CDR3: TGCAGTGCGAGCTCCATGGATACGCAGTATTTT. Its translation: CSASSMDTQYF.

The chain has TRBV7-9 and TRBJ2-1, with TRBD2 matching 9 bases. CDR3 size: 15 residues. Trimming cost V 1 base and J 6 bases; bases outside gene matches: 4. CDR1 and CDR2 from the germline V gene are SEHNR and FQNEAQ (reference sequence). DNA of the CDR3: TGTGCCAGCAGCTTAGGGGGACTAGCCCCCAATGAGCAGTTCTTC. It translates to CASSLGGLAPNEQFF.

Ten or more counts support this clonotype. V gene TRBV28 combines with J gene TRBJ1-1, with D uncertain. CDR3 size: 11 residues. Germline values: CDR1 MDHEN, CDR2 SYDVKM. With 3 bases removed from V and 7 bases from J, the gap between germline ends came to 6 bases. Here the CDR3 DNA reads TGTGCCAGCAGTTTGAGGAGTGAAGCTTTCTTT. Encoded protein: CASSLRSEAFF. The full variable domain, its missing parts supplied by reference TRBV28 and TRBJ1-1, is DVKVTQSSRYLVKRTGEKVFLECVQDMDHENMFWYRQDPGLGLRLIYFSYDVKMKEKGDIPEGYSVSREKKERFSLILESASTNQTSMYLCASSLRSEAFFGQGTRLTVV.

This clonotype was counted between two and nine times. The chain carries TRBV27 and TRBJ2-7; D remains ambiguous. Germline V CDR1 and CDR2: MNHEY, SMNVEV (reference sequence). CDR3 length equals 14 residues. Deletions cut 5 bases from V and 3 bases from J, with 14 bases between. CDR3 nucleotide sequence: TGTGCCAGCAGTCCCGGCCGTCAGAGCTACGAGCAGTACTTC. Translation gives CASSPGRQSYEQYF.

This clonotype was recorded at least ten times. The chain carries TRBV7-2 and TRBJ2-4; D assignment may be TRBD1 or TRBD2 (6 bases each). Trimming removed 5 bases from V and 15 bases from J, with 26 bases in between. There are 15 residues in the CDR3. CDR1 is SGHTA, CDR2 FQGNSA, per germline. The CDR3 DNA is TGTGCCAGCAGCGCTACAGGGACCGCGGCGGGGCGTTCGTACTTC. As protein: CASSATGTAAGRSYF. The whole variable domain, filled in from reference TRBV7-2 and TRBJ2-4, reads GAGVSQSPSNKVTEKGKDVELRCDPISGHTALYWYRQSLGQGLEFLIYFQGNSAPDKSGLPSDRFSAERTGGSVSTLTIQRTQQEDSAVYLCASSATGTAAGRSYFGAGTRLSVL.

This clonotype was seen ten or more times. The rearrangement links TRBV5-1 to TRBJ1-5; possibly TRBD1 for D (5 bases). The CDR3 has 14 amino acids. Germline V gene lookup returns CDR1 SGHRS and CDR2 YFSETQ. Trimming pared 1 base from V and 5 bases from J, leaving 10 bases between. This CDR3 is CASSLQGVDQPQHF. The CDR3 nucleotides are TGCGCCAGCAGCTTGCAAGGGGTGGATCAGCCCCAGCATTTT.

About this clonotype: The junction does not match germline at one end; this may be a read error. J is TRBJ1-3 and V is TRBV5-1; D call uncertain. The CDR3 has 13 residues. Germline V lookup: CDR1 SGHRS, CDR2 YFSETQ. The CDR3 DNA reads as TGCGCCAGCAACTTGTCACAGGGAAACACCATATATTTT. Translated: CASNLSQGNTIYF.